This T cell receptor beta chain derives from a study of T cells in severe cutaneous drug reactions. Carbamazepine had induced Stevens-Johnson syndrome or toxic epidermal necrolysis in the sequenced donors. Looked up from germline, CDR1 is SGHVS and CDR2 is FQNEAQ. This CDR3 comprises 17 residues. Measured by frequency, this clonotype is large. Bulk and single-cell libraries used iRepertoire multiplex PCR with TCR subtype-specific primers. TCRdb reprocessed the multiplex PCR reads and keeps a single row for each CDR3 protein, giving no DNA. This table holds around 1,000 distinct CDR3 sequences. This receptor was obtained from a human donor with Stevens-Johnson syndrome, a severe cutaneous drug reaction. The J gene is TRBJ1-6, the V gene TRBV7-8; with no DNA, the TCRdb D assignment of TRBD1 cannot be verified. The sample was PBMCs. The CDR3 protein is CASSLVGGYSYNSPLHF.